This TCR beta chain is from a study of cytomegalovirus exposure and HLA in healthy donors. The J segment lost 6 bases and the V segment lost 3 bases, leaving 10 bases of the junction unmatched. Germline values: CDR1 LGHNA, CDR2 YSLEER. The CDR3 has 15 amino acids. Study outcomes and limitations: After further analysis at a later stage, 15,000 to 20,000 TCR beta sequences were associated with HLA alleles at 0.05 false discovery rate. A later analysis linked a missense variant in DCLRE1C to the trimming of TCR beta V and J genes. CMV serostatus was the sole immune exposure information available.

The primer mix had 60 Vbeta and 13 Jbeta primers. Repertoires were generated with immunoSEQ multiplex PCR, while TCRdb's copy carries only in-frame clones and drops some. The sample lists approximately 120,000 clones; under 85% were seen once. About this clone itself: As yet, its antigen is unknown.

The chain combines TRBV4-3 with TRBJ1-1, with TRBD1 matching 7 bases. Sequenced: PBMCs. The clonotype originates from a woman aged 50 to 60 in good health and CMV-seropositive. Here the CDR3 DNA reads TGCGCCAGCAGCCACGGACAGGCTCGACGGTCTGAAGCTTTCTTT. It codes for CASSHGQARRSEAFF.